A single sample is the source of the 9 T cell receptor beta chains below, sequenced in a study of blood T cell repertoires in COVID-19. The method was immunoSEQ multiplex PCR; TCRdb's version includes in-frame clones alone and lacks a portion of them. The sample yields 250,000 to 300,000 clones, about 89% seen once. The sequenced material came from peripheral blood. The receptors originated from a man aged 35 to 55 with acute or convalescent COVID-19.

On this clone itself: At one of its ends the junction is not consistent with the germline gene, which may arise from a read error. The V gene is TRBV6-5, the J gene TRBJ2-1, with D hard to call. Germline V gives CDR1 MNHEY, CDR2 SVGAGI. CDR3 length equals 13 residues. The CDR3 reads CACSRSASNEQFF. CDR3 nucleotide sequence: TGTGCCTGCAGCCGCTCCGCGAGCAATGAGCAGTTCTTC.

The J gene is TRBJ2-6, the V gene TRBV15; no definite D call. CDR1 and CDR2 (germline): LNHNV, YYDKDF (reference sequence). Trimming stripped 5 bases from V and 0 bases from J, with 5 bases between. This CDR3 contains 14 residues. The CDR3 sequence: CATSVLSGANVLTF. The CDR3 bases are TGTGCCACCAGCGTCCTCTCTGGGGCCAACGTCCTGACTTTC.

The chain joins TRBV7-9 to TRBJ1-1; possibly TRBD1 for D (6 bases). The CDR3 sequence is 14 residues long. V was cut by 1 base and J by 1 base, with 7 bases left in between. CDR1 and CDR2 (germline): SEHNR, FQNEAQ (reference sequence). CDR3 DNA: TGTGCCAGCAGCTTAGAACAGGGGAACACTGAAGCTTTCTTT. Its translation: CASSLEQGNTEAFF.

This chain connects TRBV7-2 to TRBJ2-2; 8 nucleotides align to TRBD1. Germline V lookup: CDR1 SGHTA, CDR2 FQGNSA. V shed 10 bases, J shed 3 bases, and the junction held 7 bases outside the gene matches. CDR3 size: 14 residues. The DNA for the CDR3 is TGTGCCATAAAAGGACAGGGCGACACCGGGGAGCTGTTTTTT. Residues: CAIKGQGDTGELFF.

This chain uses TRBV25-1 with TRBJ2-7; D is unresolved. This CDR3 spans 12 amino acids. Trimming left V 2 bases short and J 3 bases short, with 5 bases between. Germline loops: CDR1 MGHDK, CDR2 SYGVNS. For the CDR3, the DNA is TGTGCCAGCAGTGAAAATCACTACGAGCAGTACTTC. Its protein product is CASSENHYEQYF.

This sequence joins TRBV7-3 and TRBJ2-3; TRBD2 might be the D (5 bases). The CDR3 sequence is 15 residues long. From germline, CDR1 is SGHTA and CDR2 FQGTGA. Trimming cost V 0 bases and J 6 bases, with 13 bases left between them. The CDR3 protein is CASSLTSAGYDTQYF. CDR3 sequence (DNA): TGTGCCAGCAGCTTAACGTCCGCGGGTTACGATACGCAGTATTTT.

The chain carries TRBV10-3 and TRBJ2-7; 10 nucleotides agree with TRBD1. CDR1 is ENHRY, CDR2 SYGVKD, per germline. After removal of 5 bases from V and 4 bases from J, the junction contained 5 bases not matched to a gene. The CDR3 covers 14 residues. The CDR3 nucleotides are TGTGCCATCAGTACTCCGGGACAGGGGTACGAGCAGTACTTC. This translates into CAISTPGQGYEQYF.

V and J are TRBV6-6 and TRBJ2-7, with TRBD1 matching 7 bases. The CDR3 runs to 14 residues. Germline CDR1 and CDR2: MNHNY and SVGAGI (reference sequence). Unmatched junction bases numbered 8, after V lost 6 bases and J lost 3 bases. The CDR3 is CASRTTGVGYEQYF. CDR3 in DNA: TGTGCCAGCAGAACAACAGGGGTTGGCTACGAGCAGTACTTC.

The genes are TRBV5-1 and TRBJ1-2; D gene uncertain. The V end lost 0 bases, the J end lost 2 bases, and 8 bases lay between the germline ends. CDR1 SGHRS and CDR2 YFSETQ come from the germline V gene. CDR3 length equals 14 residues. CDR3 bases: TGCGCCAGCAGCTTGGGCGGAACCAACTATGGCTACACCTTC. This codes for CASSLGGTNYGYTF. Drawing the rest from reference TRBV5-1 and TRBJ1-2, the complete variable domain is KAGVTQTPRYLIKTRGQQVTLSCSPISGHRSVSWYQQTPGQGLQFLFEYFSETQRNKGNFPGRFSGRQFSNSRSEMNVSTLELGDSALYLCASSLGGTNYGYTFGSGTRLTVV.